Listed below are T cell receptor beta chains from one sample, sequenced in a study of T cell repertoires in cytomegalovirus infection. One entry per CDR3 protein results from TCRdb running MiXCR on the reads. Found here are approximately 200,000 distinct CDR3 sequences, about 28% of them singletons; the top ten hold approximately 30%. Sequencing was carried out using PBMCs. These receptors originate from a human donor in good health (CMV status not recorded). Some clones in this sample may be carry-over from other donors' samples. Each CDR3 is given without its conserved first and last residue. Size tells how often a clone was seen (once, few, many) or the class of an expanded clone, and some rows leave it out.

ASSLSGRQNIQY	TRBJ2-4	TRBV7-2	few
ASSGWSEQF	TRBJ2-1	TRBV7-2	many
ASSQTGGGTEAF	TRBJ1-1	TRBV19	.
ASWPGVAKNIQY	TRBJ2-4	TRBV12-3/TRBV12-4	.
SVDEGPYEQY	TRBJ2-7	TRBV29-1	few
ATSNSGTGDYNEQF	TRBJ2-1	TRBV24-1	.
ASSQDREETQY	TRBJ2-5	TRBV7-6	few
ASSLAPGGEKYGYT	TRBJ1-2	TRBV7-2	few
ASSTSFTDGNYGYT	TRBJ1-2	TRBV5-1	.
ASSLEVPNYGYT	TRBJ1-2	TRBV7-9	once
ASSYFPGGYLTEAF	TRBJ1-1	TRBV11-2	.
ASSLDVVGNTIY	TRBJ1-3	TRBV7-9	.
ASSLVREQF	TRBJ2-1	TRBV7-9	few
AWSVGGPATEAF	TRBJ1-1	TRBV30	few
ATGTSGSYGYT	TRBJ1-2	TRBV12-3/TRBV12-4	.
ASTLDSLNSYEQY	TRBJ2-7	TRBV6-5	.
ASSAAGTSGGSSYNEQF	TRBJ2-1	TRBV7-6	.
ASTRGAGPMDTQY	TRBJ2-3	TRBV2	few
ASSSRTGELNTEAF	TRBJ1-1	TRBV7-2	.
ASSLVGAGREPQH	TRBJ1-5	TRBV7-2	few
ASSSIDRTNTEAF	TRBJ1-1	TRBV12-3/TRBV12-4	.
ASSGNGLYEQY	TRBJ2-7	TRBV2	.
ASSPRGALSYEQY	TRBJ2-7	TRBV5-1	.
ASSLGPPGIHEQY	TRBJ2-7	TRBV7-2	many
ASSLAGTGKGKLF	TRBJ1-4	TRBV5-6	.
ASSHYRDTEAF	TRBJ1-1	TRBV27	.
ASSLQAVTGELF	TRBJ2-2	TRBV2	.
ASSLFQGRRYNEQF	TRBJ2-1	TRBV7-4	few
SATQGADTEAF	TRBJ1-1	TRBV20-1	few
ASSTIQDTGELF	TRBJ2-2	TRBV19	.
SVSGPGTYEQY	TRBJ2-7	TRBV20-1	.
ASSLVLTGEDTEAF	TRBJ1-1	TRBV28	.
ASCPSRDLWFEQF	TRBJ2-1	TRBV11-2	few
ASSRDPDLGAQY	TRBJ2-5	TRBV6-6	.
ASSLDRDSYGYT	TRBJ1-2	TRBV5-4	.
ASVRGETEAF	TRBJ1-1	TRBV6-6	.
ASSYSAREQF	TRBJ2-1	TRBV6-2/TRBV6-3	few
ASRPGRAYNEQF	TRBJ2-1	TRBV7-2	once
ASIQAGPLYGYT	TRBJ1-2	TRBV12-3/TRBV12-4	many
ASRPGTGNQPQH	TRBJ1-5	TRBV7-2	many
SARTGQNYGYT	TRBJ1-2	TRBV29-1	.
ASSLGGQFNEQF	TRBJ2-1	TRBV7-2	many
ASSEDRAADTQY	TRBJ2-3	TRBV6-1	.
AGSLATGGSYNSPLH	TRBJ1-6	TRBV7-8	few
AISESGPGKATNEKLF	TRBJ1-4	TRBV10-3	.
ASSYSAGQETQY	TRBJ2-5	TRBV7-2	.
ASKSGTGDETQY	TRBJ2-5	TRBV6-6	few
ASSLGEAANQETQY	TRBJ2-5	TRBV12-3/TRBV12-4	many
ASSEAHRGDGYT	TRBJ1-2	TRBV2	few
ASKLGQGADGYT	TRBJ1-2	TRBV6-2/TRBV6-3	.
ASSYSGQVNQPQH	TRBJ1-5	TRBV6-6	.
SALYNWGSKKAF	TRBJ1-1	TRBV29-1	.
ASTQGASEQY	TRBJ2-7	TRBV6-2/TRBV6-3	.
ASSIVAGRNEQF	TRBJ2-1	TRBV19	few
SVGRDFQETQY	TRBJ2-5	TRBV29-1	.
ASGLLHYTDTQY	TRBJ2-3	TRBV7-8	once
ASSLSGTGELF	TRBJ2-2	TRBV5-1	many